This TCR beta chain was found in a study of blood T cell repertoires in COVID-19. Study-level background: Samples of COVID-19 (acute and convalescent) were obtained from the United States, Italy and Spain.

Followed over time, Seattle patients had been enrolled while infection was active. Per the germline V gene, CDR1 is SGHTS and CDR2 is YDEGEE. This CDR3 spans 16 amino acids. V shed 5 bases, J shed 2 bases, and the junction held 6 bases outside the gene matches. Clones were read by immunoSEQ multiplex PCR, and TCRdb kept only the in-frame ones, dropping some. This sample has fewer than 700,000 clones; 85% to 90% occur once, and the top ten carry 7.5% to 9%. The source material was peripheral blood. V is TRBV5-8 and J is TRBJ2-6; 8 positions match TRBD2. This TCR came from a woman aged 50 to 65 with COVID-19, enrolled during active disease. The CDR3 coding sequence is TGTGCCAGCAGGTTGCGGGGGGCGGCTGGGGCCAACGTCCTGACTTTC. Amino acids: CASRLRGAAGANVLTF.